This T cell receptor beta chain derives from a study of blood T cell repertoires in COVID-19. The overall study: T cells, B-cell-depleted T cells, or PBMCs provided the cDNA or gDNA that served as material.

Germline V gene sequence: CDR1 SGHRS, CDR2 YFSETQ. There are 15 residues in the CDR3. The ends were cut back, 4 bases at V and 6 bases at J, with 17 bases in the middle. Here immunoSEQ multiplex PCR was the method, and the copy in TCRdb shows in-frame clones only, minus some. The sample has over 85,000 clones, approximately 86% seen once; the top ten hold around 14%. This receptor was obtained from a male donor with acute or convalescent COVID-19. The sample consisted of peripheral blood. This chain links TRBV5-1 with TRBJ2-1, with a tentative D call TRBD2 (5 bases). In DNA, the CDR3 is TGCGCCAGCAGCCCCGAGGGCGTGTGGGGCAATGAGCAGTTCTTC. Its protein is CASSPEGVWGNEQFF.